This is a list of T cell receptor beta chains from one sample in a study of shared clonotypes between healthy human individuals. This table comes from immunoSEQ multiplex PCR, and its TCRdb copy is limited to in-frame clones, with some not included. There are 450,000 to 500,000 clones in the sample; about 78% occur only once, and approximately 12% lies in the top ten. Sequenced sample: PBMCs. The receptors were sampled from a woman in her 40s in good health. Some clones in this sample may be carry-over from other donors' samples. The CDR3 runs from the conserved cysteine through the conserved F or W. The order of the fields is D gene, J gene, clone size, V gene, CDR3 DNA, CDR3 protein. The D gene is left open where the match is weak. Expanded clones are given a class, and other clones once, few, many or no size at all.

>TRBD1|TRBJ1-1|.|TRBV7-9
TGTGCCAGCAGCCGGCGACAGGGCGAGATGAACACTGAAGCTTTCTTT
CASSRRQGEMNTEAFF
>TRBD2|TRBJ2-7|many|TRBV5-1
TGCGCCAGCAGCTTGGACGGGAGGAGTGACGAGCAGTACTTC
CASSLDGRSDEQYF
>.|TRBJ2-5|.|TRBV7-2
TGTGCCAGCAGCTTACGGGCCAGACAAGAGACCCAGTACTTC
CASSLRARQETQYF
>TRBD1|TRBJ1-5|.|TRBV28
TGTGCCAGCAGTTCACCCTCGACAGGGGGGGATAATCAGCCCCAGCATTTT
CASSSPSTGGDNQPQHF
>.|TRBJ2-3|few|TRBV27
TGTGCCAGCAGCCGGGACACCGGTTACCTCACAGATACGCAGTATTTT
CASSRDTGYLTDTQYF
>.|TRBJ1-5|.|TRBV7-8
TGTGCCAGCAGCGAAAACAATCAGCCCCAGCATTTT
CASSENNQPQHF
>.|TRBJ2-7|.|TRBV21-1
TGTGCCAGCAGCAAAAGGGACGAGCAGTACTTC
CASSKRDEQYF
>.|TRBJ2-2|.|TRBV27
TGTGCCAGCAGTTCGGGCCCGAACACCGGGGAGCTGTTTTTT
CASSSGPNTGELFF
>TRBD1|TRBJ2-3|.|TRBV30
TGTGCCTGGAGGAGGGGGCTTAGCACAGATACGCAGTATTTT
CAWRRGLSTDTQYF
>.|TRBJ2-4|.|TRBV7-9
TGTGCCAGCAGCCGTAAAGGGGGACTAAACATTCAGTACTTC
CASSRKGGLNIQYF
>TRBD2|TRBJ2-7|.|TRBV4-1
TGCGCCAGCAGCCCTGGGACTAGCTTAGACTACGAGCAGTACTTC
CASSPGTSLDYEQYF
>TRBD2|TRBJ2-1|.|TRBV10-3
TGTGCCATCGGCACAGGACTAGCGCATAGTGAGCAGTTCTTC
CAIGTGLAHSEQFF
>TRBD2|TRBJ2-7|.|TRBV5-1
TGCGCCAGCAGCTTGGGGAGGGGAGGGGCCTACGAGCAGTACTTC
CASSLGRGGAYEQYF
>TRBD1|TRBJ1-1|few|TRBV29-1
TGCAGCGTTGCGGACAGGGGGCGAGTGGCTGAAGCTTTCTTT
CSVADRGRVAEAFF
>.|TRBJ2-7|.|TRBV9
TGTGCCAGCAGCGTAGCCGACGCGGGCTACGAGCAGTACTTC
CASSVADAGYEQYF
>TRBD2|TRBJ2-3|.|TRBV9
TGTGCCAGCAGCCTAGCGGGAGATTATCCGGATACGCAGTATTTT
CASSLAGDYPDTQYF
>TRBD2|TRBJ2-7|.|TRBV6-5
TGTGCCAGCAGACCGTTTAGCGGGAGCTACGAGCAGTACTTC
CASRPFSGSYEQYF
>.|TRBJ2-7|.|TRBV2
TGTGCCAGCAGTGGCGGTCGGGGTCTCGAGCAGTACTTC
CASSGGRGLEQYF
>.|TRBJ1-4|.|TRBV7-2
TGTGCCAGCAGCCCCGGACAGTCAACTAATGAAAAACTGTTTTTT
CASSPGQSTNEKLFF
>TRBD1|TRBJ2-5|.|TRBV5-1
TGCGCCAGCAGCCGCAGGGGGCTCCAAGAGACCCAGTACTTC
CASSRRGLQETQYF
>.|TRBJ2-7|.|TRBV5-6
TGTGCCAGCAGCTCGGGGTCGGCCTACGAGCAGTACTTC
CASSSGSAYEQYF
>.|TRBJ1-6|many|TRBV30
TGTGCCTGGAGTAGGGATTCACCCCTCCACTTT
CAWSRDSPLHF
>.|TRBJ2-7|.|TRBV20-1
TGCAGTGCTACCCCAAGGTCCGAGCAGTACTTC
CSATPRSEQYF
>.|TRBJ2-2|.|TRBV11-3
TGTGCCAGCAGCCCCCCTCTGTGGGAGGATACCGGGGAGCTGTTTTTT
CASSPPLWEDTGELFF
>.|TRBJ1-2|.|TRBV30
TGTGCCTGGAGTCCCAACACCCACAATGGCTACACCTTC
CAWSPNTHNGYTF
>TRBD1|TRBJ1-1|few|TRBV5-1
TGCGCCAGCAGCCCTGGGACAGGGGGCGACCCTGAAGCTTTCTTT
CASSPGTGGDPEAFF
>TRBD1|TRBJ1-2|once|TRBV10-3
TGTGCCATCAGTGAGAGACAGGGAAACGTATATGGCTACACCTTC
CAISERQGNVYGYTF
>TRBD1|TRBJ2-7|.|TRBV2
TGTGCCAGCAGTGAAGGATCTGGGACAGGGGGCAGGGAGCAGTACTTC
CASSEGSGTGGREQYF
>.|TRBJ2-1|few|TRBV5-1
TGCGCCAGCAGCCAAGAGCGGACGGCTCTCTCCTACAATGAGCAGTTCTTC
CASSQERTALSYNEQFF
>TRBD2|TRBJ2-1|once|TRBV5-8
TGTGCCAGCAGCTTGAAGCTAGCGGGGAATGAGCAGTTCTTC
CASSLKLAGNEQFF
>TRBD1|TRBJ2-2|.|TRBV10-2
TGCGCCAGCAGTGATTTTTCCGACAGGGCGAACACCGGGGAGCTGTTTTTT
CASSDFSDRANTGELFF
>TRBD2|TRBJ2-3|.|TRBV11-2
TGTGCCAGCAGCTTAGGACTAGCGGGTAGCACAGATACGCAGTATTTT
CASSLGLAGSTDTQYF
>TRBD2|TRBJ2-5|.|TRBV2
TGTGCCAGCACCGCCCTACTAGCGGGACAAGAGACCCAGTACTTC
CASTALLAGQETQYF
>.|TRBJ1-4|.|TRBV5-6
TGTGCCAGCAGCCTGCGACGGGACCTTGCAACTAATGAAAAACTGTTTTTT
CASSLRRDLATNEKLFF
>TRBD1|TRBJ2-1|.|TRBV9
TGTGCCAGCAGCGTTGGGACAGATTTGATAAGGAATGAGCAGTTCTTC
CASSVGTDLIRNEQFF
>.|TRBJ2-7|.|TRBV14
TGTGCCAGCAGCCCCCTAGGGAAATACGGGCAGTACTTC
CASSPLGKYGQYF
>.|TRBJ1-5|.|TRBV2
TGTGCCAGCAGTGAAGGTTGGGCTAATCAGCCCCAGCATTTT
CASSEGWANQPQHF
>.|TRBJ1-5|.|TRBV6-1
TGTGCCGGCGCAGGTAGGGTTGATCAGCCCCAGCATTTT
CAGAGRVDQPQHF
>.|TRBJ2-7|.|TRBV25-1
TGTGCCAGCAGTGAAAACTACGAGCAGTACTTC
CASSENYEQYF
>TRBD2|TRBJ2-1|few|TRBV5-8
TGTGCCAGCAGCTTGGGGGGGGGCTCCTACAATGAGCAGTTCTTC
CASSLGGGSYNEQFF
>.|TRBJ1-5|.|TRBV13
TGTGCCAGCAGCGGCAGGACAGCGAGCAATCAGCCCCAGCATTTT
CASSGRTASNQPQHF
>.|TRBJ2-1|.|TRBV5-1
TGCGCCAGCAGCTTGATGGAAGCCTCGTCCTACAATGAGCAGTTCTTC
CASSLMEASSYNEQFF
>.|TRBJ2-3|.|TRBV9
TGTGCCAGCAGCGCCCAGGGGAGCACAGATACGCAGTATTTT
CASSAQGSTDTQYF
>.|TRBJ1-1|.|TRBV11-3
TGTGCCAGCAGCTTGGGACCTTCGAACACTGAAGCTTTCTTT
CASSLGPSNTEAFF
>.|TRBJ1-2|.|TRBV27
TGTGCCAGCAGTCCTCAGGGGCGAGGGTATGGCTACACCTTC
CASSPQGRGYGYTF
>.|TRBJ2-3|few|TRBV4-2
TGTGCCAGCAGCCAAGGTCGCCAGGGTACGCAGTATTTT
CASSQGRQGTQYF
>.|TRBJ1-2|.|TRBV7-8
TGTGCCAGCAGCTTAGGGCGTCGGGGGGGGTATGGCTACACCTTC
CASSLGRRGGYGYTF
>.|TRBJ2-1|.|TRBV5-1
TGCGCCAGCAGCCTGGAGCGGGCTTTGGCGGGGACCTACAATGAGCAGTTCTTC
CASSLERALAGTYNEQFF
>.|TRBJ2-5|.|TRBV11-1
TGTGCCAGCAGCCAAAATGGGGGGACCCAGTACTTC
CASSQNGGTQYF
>.|TRBJ2-3|few|TRBV9
TGTGCCAGCAGCGTGGGCCGAGAACACACAGATACGCAGTATTTT
CASSVGREHTDTQYF
>.|TRBJ1-5|.|TRBV27
TGTGCCAGCAGTTTATCCTATAGCAATCAGCCCCAGCATTTT
CASSLSYSNQPQHF
>.|TRBJ2-7|.|TRBV10-1
TGCGCCAGCAGTGAGACTCCGCTAGTCGAGCAGTACTTC
CASSETPLVEQYF
>TRBD1|TRBJ2-4|.|TRBV28
TGTGCCAGCAGATACTCAGGGGGCCTAGCCAAAAACATTCAGTACTTC
CASRYSGGLAKNIQYF
>.|TRBJ2-7|.|TRBV7-9
TGTGCCAGCAGCGCGACTTACTACGAGCAGTACTTC
CASSATYYEQYF
>TRBD1|TRBJ2-3|.|TRBV7-2
TGTGCCAGCAGCGAGGGACAGGGCAAGCAGTATTTT
CASSEGQGKQYF
>.|TRBJ2-7|.|TRBV5-1
TGCGCCAGCAGCTTTAAGACCGAGCAGTACTTC
CASSFKTEQYF
>.|TRBJ2-1|.|TRBV19
TGTGCCAGTAGCATCAACTACAATGAGCAGTTCTTC
CASSINYNEQFF